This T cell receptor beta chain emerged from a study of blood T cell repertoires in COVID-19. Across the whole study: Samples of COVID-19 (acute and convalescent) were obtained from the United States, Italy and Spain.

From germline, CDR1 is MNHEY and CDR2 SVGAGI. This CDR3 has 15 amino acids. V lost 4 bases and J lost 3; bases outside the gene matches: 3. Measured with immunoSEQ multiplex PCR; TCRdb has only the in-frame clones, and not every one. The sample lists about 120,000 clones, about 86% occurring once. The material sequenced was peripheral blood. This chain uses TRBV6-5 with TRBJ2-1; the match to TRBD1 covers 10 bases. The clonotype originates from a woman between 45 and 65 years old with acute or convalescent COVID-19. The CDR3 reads CASSSGTGVYNEQFF. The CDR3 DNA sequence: TGTGCCAGCAGTTCCGGGACAGGGGTCTACAATGAGCAGTTCTTC.